This T cell receptor beta chain was obtained from a study of T cell responses to AZD1222 COVID-19 vaccine. The CDR3 has 16 residues. The assay was immunoSEQ multiplex PCR, and TCRdb's table has in-frame clones only and misses some. The sample comprises 110,000 to 150,000 clones, about 93% of which are singletons, and 5% to 5.5% rests with the top ten. The chain recombines TRBV21-1 with TRBJ2-7; the D segment call TRBD2 is taken from the table without a DNA check. TRBV21-1 is flagged as a pseudogene. This receptor was obtained from an adult in good health. This specimen consisted of peripheral blood, obtained on day 0 of AZD1222 vaccination. The CDR3 region has the DNA TGTGCCAGCAGCAAACATCAGCGGTTAGGAACCTACGAGCAGTACTTC. As protein: CASSKHQRLGTYEQYF.